The following is a T cell receptor (beta chain) sequence with its context. Cohort allocation depended upon clinical history that participants reported. This sample is part of a study of blood T cell repertoires in COVID-19. Overall study: Sample material is recorded as cDNA or gDNA derived from T cells, B-cell-depleted T cells, or PBMCs.

Trimming removed 5 bases at V and 2 bases at J, with 10 bases between. Germline V gene lookup returns CDR1 MGHRA and CDR2 YSYEKL. The CDR3 covers 13 residues. Authors' methods: Reference gene primer amplification in the assay estimated nucleated cell counts. The table came from immunoSEQ multiplex PCR; TCRdb's copy has only in-frame clones and leaves some out. For V, J and clone size, that table is used; D and trimming come from the DNA. The table has about 360,000 clones, 87% seen once. The sample was PBMCs or T cells enriched from blood (not recorded which). This TCR derives from a man aged 40-49 years in a cohort exposed to, infected with or recovered from COVID-19 (not recorded which). The chain joins TRBV4-1 to TRBJ2-7, with D possibly matching TRBD2 (5 bases). The CDR3 reads CASSIDGTYEQYF. The CDR3 DNA reads TGCGCCAGCAGCATTGACGGGACCTACGAGCAGTACTTC.